The table lists the clone carrying this TCR beta chain with many counts. What it binds is not known. This sample is drawn from a study of T cells in Graves' hyperthyroidism and ophthalmopathy. Findings and caveats of the study: It was a median 6.5 months before onset that the model predicted ophthalmopathy.

TCR beta CDR3 sequences were amplified from RNA transcripts. The TCR CDR3 first-round RT-PCR relied on the HTBI primer set. Each CDR3 protein gets one entry after TCRdb re-called the multiplex PCR reads with MiXCR. Here the sample spans under 300,000 distinct CDR3 sequences, 12% to 15% being singletons. The TCR comes from a woman aged 45-59 years with Graves' hyperthyroidism that later progressed to Graves' ophthalmopathy. The specimen was blood.

The CDR3 spells CASSVGQDTEAFF. CDR3 nucleotides: TGTGCCAGCAGCGTTGGACAGGACACTGAAGCTTTCTTT. This rearrangement joins TRBV9 to TRBJ1-1; 7 bases are shared with TRBD1. The J segment lost 3 bases and the V segment lost 2 bases, leaving 1 base of the junction unmatched. The V gene's germline CDR1 is SGDLS and CDR2 YYNGEE. The CDR3 has 13 residues.